These 15 T cell receptor beta chains share one sample of origin, sequenced in a study of T cell repertoires in ileal Crohn's disease. TCRdb's table, derived via immunoSEQ multiplex PCR, lists solely in-frame clones and lacks some. This sample has a few thousand clones, with around 96% found just once. The sequencing input was ileal tissue. The receptor set was obtained from an adult with Crohn's disease.

Concerning this clone: Germline and junction disagree at one end, which may indicate a read error. Other DNA sequences in this sample translate to the same CDR3. This chain uses TRBV15 with TRBJ1-2; D unclear. CDR1 and CDR2 (germline): LNHNV, YYDKDF (reference sequence). CDR3 length: 13 amino acids. DNA for the CDR3: TGTGCCACCAGGGAGGAGGTTCACTATGGTTACACCTTC. Its protein is CATREEVHYGYTF.

The chain uses TRBV2 and TRBJ2-1, with unresolved D. V lost 7 bases and J lost 8, with 12 bases in between. The V gene's germline CDR1 is SNHLY and CDR2 FYNNEI. The CDR3 has 12 residues. In DNA, the CDR3 is TGTGCCAGCACCATTGCGAGCTATGAGCAGTTCTTC. Its protein is CASTIASYEQFF.

The chain recombines TRBV6-5 with TRBJ1-1; D possibly corresponds to TRBD1 (5 bases). The CDR3 is 13 residues long. Germline CDR1 is MNHEY and CDR2 is SVGAGI. V gave up 5 bases and J gave up 4 bases, with 11 bases separating them. CDR3 residues: CASSRPGGTEAFF. Written as DNA, the CDR3 is TGTGCCAGCAGTCGCCCGGGGGGCACTGAAGCTTTCTTT.

V gene TRBV29-1 combines with J gene TRBJ1-4; TRBD1 agrees at 12 bases. CDR3 length: 17 residues. Germline lookup yields CDR1 SQVTM and CDR2 ANQGSEA. The trim removed 6 bases at V and 3 bases at J, leaving 11 bases unmatched. As DNA, the CDR3 is TGCAGCGTCACGCCGGGACAGGGGGCTCGGGCTAATGAAAAACTGTTTTTT. Translating gives CSVTPGQGARANEKLFF.

This clone was seen only once. The chain has TRBV19 and TRBJ2-5, with TRBD2 matching over 9 bases. Germline CDR1 reads LNHDA; CDR2 reads SQIVND (reference sequence). This CDR3 has 15 residues. V trimming: 0 bases; J trimming: 4 bases; junction bases outside the gene matches: 3. Here the CDR3 DNA reads TGTGCCAGTAGTATAGAAGGAGCGGGGGGAGAGACCCAGTACTTC. The encoded protein is CASSIEGAGGETQYF.

The chain employs TRBV30 and TRBJ2-5; D uncertain. V gave up 3 bases and J gave up 5 bases, with 7 bases separating them. The CDR3 consists of 11 residues. Germline loops: CDR1 GTSNPN, CDR2 SVGIG (reference sequence). The CDR3 DNA sequence: TGTGCCTGGAGGGCTGTCGAGACCCAGTACTTC. It is translated as CAWRAVETQYF. The full variable domain, rest sourced from reference TRBV30 and TRBJ2-5, is SQTIHQWPATLVQPVGSPLSLECTVEGTSNPNLYWYRQAAGRGLQLLFYSVGIGQISSEVPQNLSASRPQDRQFILSSKKLLLSDSGFYLCAWRAVETQYFGPGTRLLVL.

The chain links TRBV7-9 to TRBJ1-6; D is ambiguous. Looked up from germline, CDR1 is SEHNR and CDR2 is FQNEAQ (reference sequence). V dropped 5 bases and J dropped 8 bases, with 13 bases sitting between them. CDR3 length: 14 amino acids. The CDR3 region is CASSPGEAYSPLHF. The CDR3 DNA reads as TGTGCCAGCAGCCCCGGGGAGGCGTATTCACCCCTCCACTTT.

The V gene is TRBV5-1, the J gene TRBJ2-1; TRBD2 is a possible D gene (6 bases). CDR1 is SGHRS, CDR2 YFSETQ, per germline. This CDR3 contains 17 residues. V was cut by 0 bases and J by 6 bases, with 19 bases left in between. In DNA form, the CDR3 reads TGCGCCAGCAGCTTGGTCATCGGGGGTGAAGCTCGCAATGAGCAGTTCTTC. It is translated as CASSLVIGGEARNEQFF. Looking up the rest from reference TRBV5-1 and TRBJ2-1 gives the full variable domain: KAGVTQTPRYLIKTRGQQVTLSCSPISGHRSVSWYQQTPGQGLQFLFEYFSETQRNKGNFPGRFSGRQFSNSRSEMNVSTLELGDSALYLCASSLVIGGEARNEQFFGPGTRLTVL.

The chain has TRBV13 and TRBJ1-6, with 11 positions matching TRBD1. This CDR3 spans 16 amino acids. Germline CDR1 reads PRHDT; CDR2 reads FYEKMQ (reference sequence). Germline trimming cut 5 bases from V and 5 bases from J; bases unmatched to any gene: 5. CDR3 coding DNA: TGTGCCAGCAGCCGGGGACAGGGGGTCAATAATTCACCCCTCCACTTT. Amino acid sequence: CASSRGQGVNNSPLHF.

This chain connects TRBV5-1 to TRBJ1-1; 7 positions match TRBD1. CDR1 is SGHRS, CDR2 YFSETQ, per germline. The CDR3 covers 16 residues. With 2 bases clipped from V and 1 base from J, the junction kept 8 bases outside the gene matches. In DNA form, the CDR3 reads TGCGCCAGCAGCTTCCGCCAGGGGGGCCAGAACACTGAAGCTTTCTTT. Its protein is CASSFRQGGQNTEAFF.

CDR3 amino acids: CASSDILGVAGGLYEQYV. CDR3 sequence (DNA): TGTGCCAGCAGTGACATTTTGGGGGTAGCGGGGGGACTTTACGAGCAGTACGTC. This chain connects TRBV6-1 to TRBJ2-7; 10 bases align to TRBD2. Losses at the gene ends were 3 bases for V and 4 bases for J; bases not matched to a gene: 15. The CDR3 is 18 residues long. CDR1 MNHNS and CDR2 SASEGT come from the germline V gene.

This clone has a handful of counts. The chain couples TRBV5-1 to TRBJ1-1; TRBD1 is a possible D gene (6 bases). Germline V gene data show CDR1 as SGHRS and CDR2 as YFSETQ. The V end was cut by 0 bases, the J end by 1 base, with 10 bases between. CDR3 length: 15 residues. In nucleotides, the CDR3 is TGCGCCAGCAGCTTGGTGTGGGGACAGAACACTGAAGCTTTCTTT. Translated: CASSLVWGQNTEAFF.

The chain combines TRBV30 with TRBJ1-5, with D maybe TRBD1 (5 bases). Germline CDR1 GTSNPN, CDR2 SVGIG (reference sequence). V lost 1 base to trimming and J lost 4 bases, with 11 bases between them. The CDR3 length is 14 residues. The CDR3 DNA sequence: TGTGCCTGGAGTGCGACGGGGGGAAATCAGCCCCAGCATTTT. Residues: CAWSATGGNQPQHF.

The chain uses TRBV6-6 and TRBJ1-2; no reliable D call. The CDR3 consists of 13 residues. CDR1 and CDR2 from the germline V gene are MNHNY and SVGAGI (reference sequence). V lost 5 bases and J 2 bases, leaving 9 bases between the germline ends. CDR3 residues: CASSLTENYGYTF. As DNA, the CDR3 is TGTGCCAGCAGTCTAACGGAGAACTATGGCTACACCTTC.

This chain connects TRBV2 to TRBJ1-4; D is unresolved. The CDR3 is 11 residues long. Trimming took off 7 bases at V and 10 bases at J, with 10 bases between the two ends. CDR1 is SNHLY, CDR2 FYNNEI, per germline. CDR3 in amino acids: CASIDSGKLFF. The CDR3 DNA sequence: TGTGCCAGCATAGATTCGGGAAAACTGTTTTTT. The full variable domain, its missing parts supplied by reference TRBV2 and TRBJ1-4, is EPEVTQTPSHQVTQMGQEVILRCVPISNHLYFYWYRQILGQKVEFLVSFYNNEISEKSEIFDDQFSVERPDGSNFTLKIRSTKLEDSAMYFCASIDSGKLFFGSGTQLSVL.